This TCR beta chain was sequenced during a study of response to subunit inactivated influenza vaccine. This clonotype has ten or more counts. V lost 2 bases, J lost 0 bases, and 8 bases lay in between. Germline V gene sequence: CDR1 SGHRS, CDR2 YFSETQ. There are 14 residues in the CDR3. TCRdb called the RT-PCR reads again in MiXCR, with one record for every CDR3 protein. The repertoire has approximately 500,000 distinct CDR3 sequences, 10% to 15% of them found once; the top ten carry about an eighth. The V gene is TRBV5-1, the J gene TRBJ1-1, with no clear D. Source: PBMCs from blood, taken about 6 weeks after vaccination. This receptor was taken from a man aged 45-60 years who received an inactivated influenza vaccine. CDR3 residues: CASSFRRVNTEAFF. The CDR3 DNA reads TGCGCCAGCAGCTTTCGGAGGGTGAACACTGAAGCTTTCTTT.